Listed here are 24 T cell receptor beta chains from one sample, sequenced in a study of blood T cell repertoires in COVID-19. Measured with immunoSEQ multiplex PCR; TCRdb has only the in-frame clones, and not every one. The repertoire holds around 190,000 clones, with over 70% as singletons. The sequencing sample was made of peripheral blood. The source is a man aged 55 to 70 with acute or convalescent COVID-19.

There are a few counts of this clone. The CDR3 DNA is TGCGCCAGCAGTGGTCTGAGCTCCTACGAGCAGTACTTC. Protein: CASSGLSSYEQYF. This rearrangement joins TRBV5-1 to TRBJ2-7; no clear D gene. The CDR3 contains 13 residues. In germline, CDR1 is SGHRS, CDR2 YFSETQ. Between the trimmed V and J ends, which lost 5 bases and 0 bases, there was a span of 9 bases.

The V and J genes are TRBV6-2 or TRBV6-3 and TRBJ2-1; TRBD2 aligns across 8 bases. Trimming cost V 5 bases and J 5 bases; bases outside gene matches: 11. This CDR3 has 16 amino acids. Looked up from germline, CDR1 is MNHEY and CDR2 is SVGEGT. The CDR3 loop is CASSDHRGGRDNEQFF. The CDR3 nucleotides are TGTGCCAGCAGTGACCACCGGGGGGGGCGTGACAATGAGCAGTTCTTC.

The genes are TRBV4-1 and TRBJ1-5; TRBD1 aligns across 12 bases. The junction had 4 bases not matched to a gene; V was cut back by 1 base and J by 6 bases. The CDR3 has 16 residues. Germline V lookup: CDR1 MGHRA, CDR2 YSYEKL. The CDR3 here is CASSQGGQGAAQPQHF. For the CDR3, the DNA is TGCGCCAGCAGCCAAGGGGGACAGGGGGCTGCTCAGCCCCAGCATTTT.

The CDR3 DNA reads as TGCGCCAGCAGCCGGGTGGAGGGAGATGGCTACACCTTC. Encoded protein: CASSRVEGDGYTF. The chain has TRBV4-3 and TRBJ1-2, with D unresolved. The V gene's germline CDR1 is LGHNA and CDR2 YSLEER. The CDR3 is made up of 13 amino acids. The V end was cut by 4 bases, the J end by 6 bases, with 12 bases between.

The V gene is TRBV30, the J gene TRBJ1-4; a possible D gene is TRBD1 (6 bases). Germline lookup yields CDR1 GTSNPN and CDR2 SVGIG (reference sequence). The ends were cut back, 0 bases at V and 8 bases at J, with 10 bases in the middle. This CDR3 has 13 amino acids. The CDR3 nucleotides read TGTGCCTGGAGTGTACAGGGATTGGAAAAACTGTTTTTT. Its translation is CAWSVQGLEKLFF.

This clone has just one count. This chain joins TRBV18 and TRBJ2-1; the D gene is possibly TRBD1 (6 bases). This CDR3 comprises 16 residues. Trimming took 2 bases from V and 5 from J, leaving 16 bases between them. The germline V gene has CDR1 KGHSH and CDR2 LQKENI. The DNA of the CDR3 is TGTGCCAGCTCACCAAAAAATACAGGGTCCCACAATGAGCAGTTCTTC. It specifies CASSPKNTGSHNEQFF.

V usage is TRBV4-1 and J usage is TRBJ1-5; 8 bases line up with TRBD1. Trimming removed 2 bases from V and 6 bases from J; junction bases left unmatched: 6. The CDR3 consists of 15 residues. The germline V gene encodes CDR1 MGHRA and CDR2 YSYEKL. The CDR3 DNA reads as TGCGCCAGCAGCCAAAGGACAGGGTCGAGTCAGCCCCAGCATTTT. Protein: CASSQRTGSSQPQHF.

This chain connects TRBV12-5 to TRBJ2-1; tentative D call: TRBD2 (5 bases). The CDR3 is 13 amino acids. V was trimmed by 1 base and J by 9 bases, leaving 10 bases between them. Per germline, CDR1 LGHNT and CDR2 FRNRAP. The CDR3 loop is CASGLGTGIEQFF. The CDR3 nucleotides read TGTGCTAGTGGTTTGGGTACGGGGATTGAGCAGTTCTTC.

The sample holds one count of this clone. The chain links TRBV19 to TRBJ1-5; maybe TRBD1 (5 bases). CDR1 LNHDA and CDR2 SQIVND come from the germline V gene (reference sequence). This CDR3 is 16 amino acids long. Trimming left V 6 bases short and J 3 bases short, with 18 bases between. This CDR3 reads CASRGSQGRFNQPQHF. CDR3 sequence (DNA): TGTGCCAGTAGGGGTAGTCAGGGTCGTTTCAATCAGCCCCAGCATTTT.

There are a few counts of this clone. The CDR3 region is CASSETGDSYNEQFF. The CDR3 coding sequence is TGTGCCAGCAGCGAGACAGGAGACTCCTACAATGAGCAGTTCTTC. J is TRBJ2-1 and V is TRBV5-4, with D possibly matching TRBD1 (6 bases). CDR1 is SGHNT and CDR2 is YYREEE in the germline V gene (reference sequence). The CDR3 is 15 residues long. V lost 4 bases and J lost 0, with 11 bases in between. Full variable domain (remainder filled in from reference TRBV5-4 and TRBJ2-1): ETGVTQSPTHLIKTRGQQVTLRCSSQSGHNTVSWYQQALGQGPQFIFQYYREEENGRGNFPPRFSGLQFPNYSSELNVNALELDDSALYLCASSETGDSYNEQFFGPGTRLTVL.

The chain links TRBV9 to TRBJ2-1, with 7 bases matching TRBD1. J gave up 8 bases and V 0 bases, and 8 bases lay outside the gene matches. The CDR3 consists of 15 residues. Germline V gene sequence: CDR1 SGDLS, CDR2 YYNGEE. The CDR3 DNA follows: TGTGCCAGCAGCGTAGTACCGGGACAGATGGATGAGCAGTTCTTC. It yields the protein CASSVVPGQMDEQFF.

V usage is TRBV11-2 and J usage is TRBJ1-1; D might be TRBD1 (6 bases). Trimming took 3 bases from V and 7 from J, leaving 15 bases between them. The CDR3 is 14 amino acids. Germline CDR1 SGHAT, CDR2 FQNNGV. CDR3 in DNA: TGTGCCAGCAGCTTTGATTACAGGGCCATTGAAGCTTTCTTT. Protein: CASSFDYRAIEAFF.

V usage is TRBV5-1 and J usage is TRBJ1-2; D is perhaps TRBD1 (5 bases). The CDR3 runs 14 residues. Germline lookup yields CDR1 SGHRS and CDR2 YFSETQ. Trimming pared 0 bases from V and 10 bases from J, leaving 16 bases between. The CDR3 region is CASSLAPGPSSYTF. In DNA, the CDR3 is TGCGCCAGCAGCTTGGCTCCAGGGCCGTCCTCCTACACCTTC.

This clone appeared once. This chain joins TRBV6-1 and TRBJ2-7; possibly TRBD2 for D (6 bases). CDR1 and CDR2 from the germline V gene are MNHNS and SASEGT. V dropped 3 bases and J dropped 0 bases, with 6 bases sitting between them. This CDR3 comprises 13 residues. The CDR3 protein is CASSEGGSYEQYF. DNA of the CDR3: TGTGCCAGCAGTGAGGGGGGCTCCTACGAGCAGTACTTC.

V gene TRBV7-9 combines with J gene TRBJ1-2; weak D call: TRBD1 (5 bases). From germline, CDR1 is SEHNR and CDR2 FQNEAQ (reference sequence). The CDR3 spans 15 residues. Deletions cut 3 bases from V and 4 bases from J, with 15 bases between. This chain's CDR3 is CASSLGQTRTYGYTF. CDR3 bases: TGTGCCAGCAGCTTGGGGCAGACCCGAACCTATGGCTACACCTTC.

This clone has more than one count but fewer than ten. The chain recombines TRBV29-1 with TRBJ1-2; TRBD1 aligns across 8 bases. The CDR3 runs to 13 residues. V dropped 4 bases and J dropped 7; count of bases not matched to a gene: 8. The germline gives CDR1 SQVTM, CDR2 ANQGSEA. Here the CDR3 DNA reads TGCAGCGTTGTGACCAGGGGGCATCGTGGCTACACCTTC. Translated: CSVVTRGHRGYTF.

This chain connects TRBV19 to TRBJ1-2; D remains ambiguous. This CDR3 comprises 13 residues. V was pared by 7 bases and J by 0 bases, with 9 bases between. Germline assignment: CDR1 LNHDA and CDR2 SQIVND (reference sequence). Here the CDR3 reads CASKPGANYGYTF. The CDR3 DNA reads TGTGCCAGTAAACCCGGGGCTAACTATGGCTACACCTTC.

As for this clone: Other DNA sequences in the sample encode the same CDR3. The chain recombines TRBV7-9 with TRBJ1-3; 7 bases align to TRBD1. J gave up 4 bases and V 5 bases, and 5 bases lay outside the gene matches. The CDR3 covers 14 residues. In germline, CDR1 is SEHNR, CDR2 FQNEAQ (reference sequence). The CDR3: CASSRQGSGNTIYF. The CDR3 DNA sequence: TGTGCCAGCAGCCGACAGGGATCAGGAAACACCATATATTTT.

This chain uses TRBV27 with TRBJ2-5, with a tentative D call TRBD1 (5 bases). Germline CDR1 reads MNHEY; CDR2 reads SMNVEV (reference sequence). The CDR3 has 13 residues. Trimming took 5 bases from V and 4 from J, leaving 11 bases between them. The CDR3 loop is CASSGRVLETQYF. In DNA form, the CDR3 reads TGTGCCAGCAGTGGCAGGGTGTTAGAGACCCAGTACTTC.

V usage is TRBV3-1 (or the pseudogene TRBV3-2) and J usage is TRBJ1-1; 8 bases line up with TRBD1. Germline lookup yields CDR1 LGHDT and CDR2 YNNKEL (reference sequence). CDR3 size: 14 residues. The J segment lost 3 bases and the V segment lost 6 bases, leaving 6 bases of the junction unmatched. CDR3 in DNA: TGTGCCAGCAGTTCAGGGGGCGCGGACACTGAAGCTTTCTTT. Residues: CASSSGGADTEAFF.

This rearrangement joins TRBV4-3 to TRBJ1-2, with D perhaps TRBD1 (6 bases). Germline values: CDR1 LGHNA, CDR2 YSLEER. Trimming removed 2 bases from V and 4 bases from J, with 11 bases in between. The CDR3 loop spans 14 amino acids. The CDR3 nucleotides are TGCGCCAGCAGCCAATGGACAGCTTCCTATGGCTACACCTTC. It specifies CASSQWTASYGYTF.

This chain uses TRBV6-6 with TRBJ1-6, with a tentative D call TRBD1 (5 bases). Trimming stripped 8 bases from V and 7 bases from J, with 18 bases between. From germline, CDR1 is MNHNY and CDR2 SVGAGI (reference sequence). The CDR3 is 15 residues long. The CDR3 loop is CASASRVSENSPLHF. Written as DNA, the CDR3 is TGTGCCAGCGCCAGCAGGGTTTCTGAAAATTCACCCCTCCACTTT.

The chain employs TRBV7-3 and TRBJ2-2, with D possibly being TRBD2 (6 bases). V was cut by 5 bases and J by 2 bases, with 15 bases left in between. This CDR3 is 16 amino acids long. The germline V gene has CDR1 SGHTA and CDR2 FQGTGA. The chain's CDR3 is CASSLNSGSNTGELFF. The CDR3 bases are TGTGCCAGCAGCCTTAATAGCGGTTCAAACACCGGGGAGCTGTTTTTT. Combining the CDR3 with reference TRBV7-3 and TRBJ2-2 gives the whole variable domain GAGVSQTPSNKVTEKGKYVELRCDPISGHTALYWYRQSLGQGPEFLIYFQGTGAADDSGLPNDRFFAVRPEGSVSTLKIQRTERGDSAVYLCASSLNSGSNTGELFFGEGSRLTVL.

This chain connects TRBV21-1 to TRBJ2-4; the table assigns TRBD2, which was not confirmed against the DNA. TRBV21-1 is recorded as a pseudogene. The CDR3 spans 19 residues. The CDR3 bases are TGTGCCAGCAGCATCGTTGGCAGGACTGAAGAGCTAGCCAAAAACATTCAGTACTTC. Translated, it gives CASSIVGRTEELAKNIQYF.